The clone carrying this T cell receptor (beta chain) was found a few times. Its antigen is not known. These data originate in a study of beta chain features in type 1 diabetes. Study-wide points: The study found fewer insertions and more deletions at VDJ junctions in type 1 diabetes patients.

V was shortened by 6 bases and J by 5 bases, with 19 bases between the two germline ends. Germline-derived CDR1 and CDR2 are MNHEY and SVGAGI. The CDR3 runs to 15 residues. Sequenced material consisted of expressed TCRB transcripts (all of the isolated RNA was reverse transcribed). Assay used: immunoSEQ multiplex PCR; TCRdb lists only in-frame clones, some missing. There are 300,000 to 400,000 clones in the sample; roughly 13% occur only once, and more than 0.015% lies in the top ten. The receptor comes from a man between 18 and 29 years old in good health. V usage is TRBV6-5 and J usage is TRBJ2-5; D is perhaps TRBD2 (6 bases). The sample was naive CD4+ T cells from blood. DNA for the CDR3: TGTGCCAGCAGCCCCAGACTAGGTTTCGTTGAGACCCAGTACTTC. Protein: CASSPRLGFVETQYF.